This TCR beta chain was captured by sequencing in a study of cytomegalovirus exposure and HLA in healthy donors. Study-wide results and limits: Accounts indicate the classifier identified cytomegalovirus status with strong specificity and sensitivity. Presence/absence analyses took donor sequencing depth as roughly uniform. The authors excluded some V segments, including TRBV6-2 and TRBV6-3, as indistinguishable.

Trimming removed 0 bases at V and 2 bases at J, with 14 bases between. The CDR3 loop spans 17 amino acids. Germline assignment: CDR1 SGHTA and CDR2 FQGNSA. On this clone itself: Its antigen remains unidentified.

Researchers ran the PCR with 60 Vbeta and 13 Jbeta primers. The data were produced by immunoSEQ multiplex PCR, yet TCRdb's version contains in-frame clones alone and is incomplete. The sample includes about 150,000 clones, roughly 80% of them seen just once. The rearrangement joins TRBV7-2 to TRBJ1-5, with D possibly being TRBD1 (6 bases). Sequenced material: PBMCs. The source is a young woman in good health and CMV-seronegative. The CDR3 protein is CASSLARGGVGNQPQHF. CDR3 nucleotide sequence: TGTGCCAGCAGCTTAGCGCGAGGGGGGGTAGGCAATCAGCCCCAGCATTTT.